This T cell receptor (beta chain) emerged from a study of T cells in tumors after PD-1 blockade. Study-level background: Each patient got pembrolizumab 200 mg every 3 weeks or cemiplimab 350 mg every 2 weeks. Daily vismodegib 150 mg continued in a subset of anti-PD-1-treated patients. Mean per blood sample: about 100,000 templates (about 24,000-290,000), 35,000 to 45,000 unique clonotypes.

Study-level results: About 41% of tumor TCR clonotypes were also found in blood.

This clone was detected only once. Its antigen is not known. This table comes from immunoSEQ multiplex PCR, and its TCRdb copy is limited to in-frame clones, with some not included. The sample lists 45,000 to 60,000 clones; approximately 84% were seen once. V lost 7 bases and J 6 bases, leaving 18 bases between the germline ends. Germline-derived CDR1 and CDR2 are SNHLY and FYNNEI. CDR3 length: 14 amino acids. The rearrangement links TRBV2 to TRBJ1-1; D gene ambiguous. The sequences come from PBMCs, collected before anti-PD-1 treatment. This clonotype was obtained from a human donor with basal cell carcinoma. CDR3 sequence: CASIGLRATPEAFF. CDR3 bases: TGTGCCAGCATAGGGTTGAGGGCTACCCCTGAAGCTTTCTTT.